This TCR beta chain was recovered during a study of cytomegalovirus exposure and HLA in healthy donors (dated by TCRdb to about 2017). As for the study more broadly: A later analysis indicated that the roughly 130 validation repertoires were generated on the platform also employed for the approximately 670 repertoires of the first cohort. To predict cytomegalovirus infection status, the study brought together high-throughput TCR immunosequencing, statistical association of individual TCRs with disease status, and machine learning. Along with the approximately 650-subject first cohort, a separate validation cohort of over 90 different subjects was used. The aim of the study was to test whether cataloging public T cell receptors could identify signatures of past pathogen exposure.

Beyond this particular receptor, the publication reports: In both the original and validation cohorts, the classifier was reported to diagnose cytomegalovirus status with high specificity and sensitivity. A few of the identified cytomegalovirus-associated TCR beta chains were confirmed in vitro to be specific for cytomegalovirus antigens. The validation cohort had no HLA typing available for a later analysis, so co-occurrence within that cohort was assessed over all 120 or so repertoires. In the study, 164 TCR beta chains were listed as associated with cytomegalovirus. According to the authors, the approach could potentially be generalized to other disease states and immunological phenotypes. Across donors, most TCR sequences were observed very rarely, whereas some public TCRs were present in many individuals. In a later analysis, TCRs clustered in the first cohort were found to also tend to co-occur in the 120 validation repertoires, with 85% to 95% of cluster scores above 0.

Separate from the approximately 700-subject first cohort, the validation cohort of about 130 subjects was the group to which the donors belonged. The germline V end is reduced by 5 bases and the J end by 4 bases; junction bases left unmatched: 7. CDR1 and CDR2, looked up from the germline V gene (reference sequence), are PRHDT and FYEKMQ. The CDR3 sequence holds 16 residues, the cysteine and phenylalanine included. Here the CDR3 DNA is all that survives: 48 bases in frame from base 1. A note on this clone: What this receptor recognizes is not known. Per-nucleotide qualities are absent, and no much larger clonotype sits a single base away.

Libraries came from the immunoSEQ multiplex PCR assay. The original pipeline was this. A statistical classification framework was built for diagnosing cytomegalovirus status from the catalog of TCR beta chain sequences. Entries here come from immuneACCESS through TCRdb and include only in-frame sequences with V and J called. Some clones fail to appear in such tables; in the studies checked, an unresolved V gene covers under half of the shortfall, and the cause of the remainder is unknown. V and J calls and clone size are copied from that table; D and trimming were computed from the DNA. The sample yields about 330,000 clones; about nine tenths were counted once. The ten largest clonotypes hold about 0.91% of the sample.

This receptor was taken from a woman between 18 and 29 years old in good health and CMV-seronegative. Sequencing used PBMCs. The chain joins TRBV13 to TRBJ2-2; a stretch of 10 junction bases matches TRBD2. The CDR3: CASSTVAGGSTGELFF. The bases are TGTGCCAGCAGCACCGTAGCGGGAGGCTCCACCGGGGAGCTGTTTTTT.